A single T cell receptor (beta chain) is shown here with its context. Its cognate antigen is unknown. These data belong to a study of cytomegalovirus exposure and HLA in healthy donors. Turning to the study itself: It was reported in a later analysis that the 120 validation repertoires used the same platform as the 666 first-cohort repertoires. Study results and caveats: Altogether, 160 or so TCR beta chains were recorded as cytomegalovirus-associated. High specificity and sensitivity for cytomegalovirus status were reported for the classifier.

Assay: immunoSEQ multiplex PCR; the TCRdb copy retains only in-frame clones and omits some. The repertoire holds 200,000 to 250,000 clones, with 70% to 90% as singletons. Sequencing input: PBMCs. The sequence derives from a woman younger than 35 in good health and CMV-seronegative.

CDR3 residues: CAWSVRGLGNQPQHF. Written as DNA, the CDR3 is TGTGCCTGGAGTGTACGGGGACTAGGCAATCAGCCCCAGCATTTT. The chain uses TRBV30 and TRBJ1-5; TRBD1 might be the D (5 bases). Looked up from germline, CDR1 is GTSNPN and CDR2 is SVGIG (reference sequence). The V and J ends lost 0 bases and 2 bases respectively, with 11 bases between them. This CDR3 is built from 15 residues.